This T cell receptor (beta chain) was captured by sequencing in a study of T cells in Graves' hyperthyroidism and ophthalmopathy. Ten or more counts support this clonotype. The V gene lost 0 bases and the J gene lost 0 bases, with 15 bases spanning the gap. CDR3 size: 16 residues. Germline assignment: CDR1 DFQATT and CDR2 SNEGSKA (reference sequence). It was RNA transcripts that yielded the amplified TCR beta CDR3 regions. HTBI primers were used for first-round RT-PCR of the TCR CDR3. MiXCR, applied by TCRdb to the multiplex PCR reads, yields one record per CDR3 protein. Of 640,000 or so distinct CDR3 sequences detected, roughly 14% appear once; the ten largest clones hold over 3.5%. A Clinical Activity Score of at least 3, a NOSPECS grade of at least 4 and a duration under 3 months were recorded in the ophthalmopathy patients. Diagnoses were made from clinical symptoms, serum measures (thyroxine and TRAb), thyroid ultrasound and orbital computed tomography.

The rearrangement joins TRBV20-1 to TRBJ2-7, with TRBD2 as a possible D gene (6 bases). The sequenced material came from blood. The sequence derives from a woman aged 40 to 50 with Graves' ophthalmopathy. CDR3 sequence (DNA): TGCAGTGCTAGAGATCACTGGCTAGCGCACTCCTACGAGCAGTACTTC. As protein: CSARDHWLAHSYEQYF.